This T cell receptor beta chain was documented in a study of neurological immune-mediated disorders. Notes on the study in general: Expanded clones shared no CDR3 amino acid sequences across subjects, suggesting private repertoires in all groups. HTLV-1-associated myelopathy ranked highest for TCR clonal expansion and multiple sclerosis lowest, beneath healthy controls.

After removal of 4 bases from V and 3 bases from J, the junction contained 6 bases not matched to a gene. CDR1 SGHRS and CDR2 YFSETQ come from the germline V gene. This CDR3 comprises 15 residues. Stored at -80 C, 2 million PBMCs were the source of the unsorted libraries. There are many counts of this clonotype. Its matching antigen is unknown. The cDNA came from 5'RACE with 10-nucleotide random UMIs. TCRdb re-called the 5' RACE reads through MiXCR, storing one row per CDR3 protein. The data show tens of thousands of distinct CDR3 sequences, with about 13% seen just once and approximately 11% held by the top ten.

The chain links TRBV5-1 to TRBJ2-7, with 11 bases fitting TRBD1. The source material was PBMCs. The receptor's source is a woman aged 55 to 70 with HTLV-1-associated myelopathy (HAM/TSP). DNA of the CDR3: TGCGCCAGCAGCCCTCGGGGACAGGGGGACTACGAGCAGTACTTC. Translated: CASSPRGQGDYEQYF. The variable domain in full, with the rest retrieved from reference TRBV5-1 and TRBJ2-7, is KAGVTQTPRYLIKTRGQQVTLSCSPISGHRSVSWYQQTPGQGLQFLFEYFSETQRNKGNFPGRFSGRQFSNSRSEMNVSTLELGDSALYLCASSPRGQGDYEQYFGPGTRLTVT.